Listed here are 29 T cell receptor beta chains from one sample, sequenced in a study of read filtering for tumor transcriptome and immune sequencing. Molecular barcoded adaptors covering alpha/delta and beta/gamma chains were used on roughly 370 ng RNA. In TCRdb, the reads were re-called with MiXCR into one record per CDR3 protein. The table includes around 48,000 distinct CDR3 sequences, roughly 19% detected once. The sample was a population of CD138-negative cells sorted from bone marrow. The receptors were gathered from a donor aged 40 or older with multiple myeloma.

Ten or more counts support this clonotype. One end of the junction fails to match germline, which may point to a read error. The V call is TRBV19, the J call TRBJ2-1; possibly TRBD1 for D (5 bases). Germline V CDR1 and CDR2: LNHDA, SQIVND (reference sequence). The CDR3 contains 12 residues. The CDR3 nucleotides are TGTGCCAGTAGTATAGGGGGCCTAATCCCCCTATTC. Residues: CASSIGGLIPLF.

Comment on this clonotype: With only one base between it and a far larger clone, this is likely a read error. This chain links TRBV11-2 with TRBJ2-1; 9 positions match TRBD2. This CDR3 region has 19 residues. V dropped 5 bases and J dropped 0; count of bases not matched to a gene: 14. The germline V gene has CDR1 SGHAT and CDR2 FQNNGV. The CDR3 DNA follows: TGTGCCAGCAGCCAGGGCCTCGACCTAGCGGGACCCTCCTACAATGAGCAGTTCTTC. Amino acid sequence: CASSQGLDLAGPSYNEQFF.

The CDR3 is CASSLGGTMTEAFF. CDR3 nucleotide sequence: TGTGCCAGCAGCTTAGGGGGGACGATGACTGAAGCTTTCTTT. The chain links TRBV7-6 to TRBJ1-1; weak D call: TRBD1 (5 bases). V lost 1 base, J lost 5 bases, and 11 bases lay in between. Germline V gene lookup returns CDR1 SGHVS and CDR2 FNYEAQ. The CDR3 is 14 residues long.

This rearrangement joins TRBV28 to TRBJ2-2, with 8 bases fitting TRBD1. This CDR3 has 15 residues. Trimming cost V 6 bases and J 6 bases; bases outside gene matches: 9. Germline CDR1 reads MDHEN; CDR2 reads SYDVKM. The chain's CDR3 is CASSSGQGAAGELFF. The CDR3 region has the DNA TGTGCCAGCAGCTCTGGGCAGGGGGCTGCCGGGGAGCTGTTTTTT.

The chain carries TRBV19 and TRBJ2-2, with TRBD1 matching over 10 bases. The CDR3 spans 16 residues. Trimming removed 6 bases from V and 3 bases from J; junction bases left unmatched: 7. Germline CDR1 is LNHDA and CDR2 is SQIVND (reference sequence). The CDR3 DNA sequence: TGTGCCAGTAGGTGTGGGGGACAGGGGTACACCGGGGAGCTGTTTTTT. Translating gives CASRCGGQGYTGELFF.

This clonotype was recorded many times. This chain connects TRBV18 to TRBJ2-5; D is ambiguous. V was shortened by 2 bases and J by 9 bases, with 16 bases between the two germline ends. The CDR3 extends over 14 amino acids. Germline V gene lookup returns CDR1 KGHSH and CDR2 LQKENI. The CDR3 sequence is CASSPIATDGAQYF. In DNA, the CDR3 is TGTGCCAGCTCACCAATTGCGACGGATGGGGCCCAGTACTTC.

In its sample, this clonotype was seen many times. The CDR3: CASSPRDRVFYEQYF. The DNA for the CDR3 is TGTGCCAGCAGTCCCCGGGACAGGGTTTTCTACGAGCAGTACTTC. J is TRBJ2-7 and V is TRBV27; 9 bases fit TRBD1. Trimming removed 5 bases from V and 3 bases from J; junction bases left unmatched: 8. Germline-derived CDR1 and CDR2 are MNHEY and SMNVEV (reference sequence). CDR3 length: 15 amino acids.

This clonotype was observed many times. The chain joins TRBV7-3 to TRBJ2-3, with 9 bases aligning to TRBD2. Germline CDR1 is SGHTA and CDR2 is FQGTGA. The V and J ends lost 5 bases and 6 bases, in that order; junction bases with no gene match: 12. The CDR3 contains 16 residues. CDR3 coding DNA: TGTGCCAGCAGCCCGCAGTATAGCGGGAGAACGGATACGCAGTATTTT. Residues: CASSPQYSGRTDTQYF.

A remark on this clonotype: A much more abundant neighbour one base away suggests this may be a read error. This chain connects TRBV6-2 or TRBV6-3 to TRBJ2-7; no clear D gene. Germline values: CDR1 MNHEY, CDR2 SVGEGT. CDR3 size: 11 residues. The CDR3 nucleotides are TGTGCCAGCGACTCGACCTACGGGCAGTACTTC. As protein: CASDSTYGQYF.

Only a few counts were recorded for this clonotype. Written as DNA, the CDR3 is TGCGCCAGCAGCCACCACATACGGACAGGGGGGTTCACTGAAGCTTTCTTT. Its protein is CASSHHIRTGGFTEAFF. The gene calls are TRBV4-1 and TRBJ1-1; TRBD1 agrees at 10 bases. The trim removed 3 bases at V and 4 bases at J, leaving 11 bases unmatched. The V gene's germline CDR1 is MGHRA and CDR2 YSYEKL. The CDR3 is made up of 17 amino acids.

This clonotype was picked up many times. V and J are TRBV7-9 and TRBJ2-5; D remains unclear. Trimming took 6 bases from V and 4 from J, leaving 15 bases between them. There are 14 residues in the CDR3. Germline V CDR1 and CDR2: SEHNR, FQNEAQ (reference sequence). The CDR3 protein is CASSLSTGLETQYF. CDR3 in DNA: TGTGCCAGCAGTCTATCGACGGGCCTAGAGACCCAGTACTTC.

On this clonotype: Possible read error: a much larger clone is one base away. V and J are TRBV7-2 and TRBJ2-7; D is undetermined. There are 14 residues in the CDR3. V was trimmed by 7 bases and J by 1 base, leaving 14 bases between them. The germline gives CDR1 SGHTA, CDR2 FQGNSA. The CDR3 region has the DNA TGTGCCAGCACGATAAGACAAGGGTCCTACGAGCAGTACTTC. It encodes CASTIRQGSYEQYF.

This chain links TRBV6-5 with TRBJ1-5; tentative D call: TRBD1 (6 bases). Germline V CDR1 and CDR2: MNHEY, SVGAGI. The CDR3 runs 15 residues. V lost 2 bases to trimming and J lost 2 bases, with 10 bases between them. The CDR3 DNA reads TGTGCCAGCAGTTACAACCCAGGGGGCAATCAGCCCCAGCATTTT. This gives the protein CASSYNPGGNQPQHF.

This clonotype has at least ten counts. The chain uses TRBV5-1 and TRBJ1-1, with a weak D call TRBD1 (5 bases). With 0 bases removed from V and 0 bases from J, the gap between germline ends came to 9 bases. The CDR3 length is 15 residues. Germline assignment: CDR1 SGHRS and CDR2 YFSETQ. The CDR3 sequence is CASSLETGVNTEAFF. CDR3 nucleotide sequence: TGCGCCAGCAGCTTGGAAACAGGAGTGAACACTGAAGCTTTCTTT.

This clonotype was seen many times. This chain joins TRBV29-1 and TRBJ2-3; 7 bases match TRBD2. The CDR3 is made up of 16 amino acids. CDR1 and CDR2 (germline): SQVTM, ANQGSEA. V was clipped by 0 bases and J by 3 bases; unmatched bases: 9. The CDR3 spells CSVEDNWAGVTDTQYF. Here the CDR3 DNA reads TGCAGCGTTGAAGACAACTGGGCGGGAGTTACAGATACGCAGTATTTT.

The sample holds many counts of this clonotype. The chain employs TRBV19 and TRBJ1-5, with D unclear. The CDR3 is 15 amino acids. The V end lost 3 bases, the J end lost 3 bases, and 12 bases lay between the germline ends. CDR1 and CDR2 (germline): LNHDA, SQIVND (reference sequence). CDR3 sequence (DNA): TGTGCCAGTAGTATGGAGCAGGTTTTCAATCAGCCCCAGCATTTT. As protein: CASSMEQVFNQPQHF.

There are a few counts of this clonotype. V usage is TRBV5-1 and J usage is TRBJ1-1; D ambiguous. CDR3 length: 13 residues. Germline assignment: CDR1 SGHRS and CDR2 YFSETQ. Trimming shortened V by 3 bases and J by 1 base, and 7 bases separated the two germline ends. CDR3 region: CASSYEGNTEAFF. The CDR3 region has the DNA TGCGCCAGCAGCTATGAGGGGAACACTGAAGCTTTCTTT.

This clonotype has ten or more counts. This chain connects TRBV4-1 to TRBJ2-3; TRBD2 matches 9 bases. This CDR3 has 22 residues. Germline trimming cut 1 base from V and 8 bases from J; bases unmatched to any gene: 28. The germline gives CDR1 MGHRA, CDR2 YSYEKL. Here the CDR3 DNA reads TGCGCCAGCAGCCAAGTTTATAGCGACAGCGGGACTAGCAGGTCCCGCAATGCTACGCAGTATTTT. Protein: CASSQVYSDSGTSRSRNATQYF.

About this clonotype itself: This sequence may be a read error, since a much larger clone differs from it by one base. The rearrangement links TRBV7-9 to TRBJ2-7; unclear D gene. In germline, CDR1 is SEHNR, CDR2 FQNEAQ (reference sequence). CDR3 size: 15 residues. The ends were cut back, 4 bases at V and 3 bases at J, with 16 bases in the middle. The CDR3 region is CASSSSGSGVYEQYF. In DNA form, the CDR3 reads TGTGCCAGCAGCTCCTCCGGATCCGGAGTCTACGAGCAGTACTTC. The full variable domain, rest sourced from reference TRBV7-9 and TRBJ2-7, is DTGVSQNPRHKITKRGQNVTFRCDPISEHNRLYWYRQTLGQGPEFLTYFQNEAQLEKSRLLSDRFSAERPKGSFSTLEIQRTEQGDSAMYLCASSSSGSGVYEQYFGPGTRLTVT.

This clonotype came up many times. The chain joins TRBV7-9 to TRBJ2-2; 8 nucleotides agree with TRBD2. Germline assignment: CDR1 SEHNR and CDR2 FQNEAQ (reference sequence). The ends lost 7 bases at V and 5 bases at J; junction bases unmatched: 3. The CDR3 covers 13 residues. CDR3 in DNA: TGTGCCAGCACGACTAGCGAGACCGGGGAGCTGTTTTTT. It specifies CASTTSETGELFF.

The chain is built from TRBV29-1 and TRBJ2-1; 13 bases map to TRBD2. The germline gives CDR1 SQVTM, CDR2 ANQGSEA. The V gene end was trimmed by 1 base and the J gene end by 6 bases; junction bases not matched to a gene: 0. The CDR3 length is 14 residues. CDR3 protein: CSVEGTSGGNEQFF. The CDR3 DNA follows: TGCAGCGTTGAAGGGACTAGCGGGGGCAATGAGCAGTTCTTC.

This clonotype was recorded at least ten times. The chain combines TRBV5-1 with TRBJ2-1; maybe TRBD2 (5 bases). Germline V CDR1 and CDR2: SGHRS, YFSETQ. V lost 6 bases to trimming and J lost 5 bases, with 9 bases between them. This CDR3 spans 12 amino acids. The CDR3: CASTVGDNEQFF. The CDR3, as DNA: TGCGCCAGCACAGTCGGGGACAATGAGCAGTTCTTC.

Comments on this clonotype: A much larger clone differs by one base, so this may be a read error. The chain has TRBV10-2 and TRBJ1-1; 7 nucleotides align to TRBD1. This CDR3 spans 14 amino acids. In germline, CDR1 is WSHSY, CDR2 SAAADI. In DNA, the CDR3 is TGCGTCAGCAGTGAGGCAGGGGGGAACACTGAAGCTTTCTTT. As protein: CVSSEAGGNTEAFF.

This clonotype has at least ten counts. The chain recombines TRBV12-3 or TRBV12-4 with TRBJ1-1, with D unresolved. Trimming shortened V by 7 bases and J by 4 bases, and 19 bases separated the two germline ends. This CDR3 comprises 15 residues. The CDR3 DNA reads TGTGCCAGCACACTTGCGGCAGGTGGTACCACTGAAGCTTTCTTT. Residues: CASTLAAGGTTEAFF.

This clonotype was observed many times. The chain has TRBV19 and TRBJ2-6; 8 bases fit TRBD1. From germline, CDR1 is LNHDA and CDR2 SQIVND (reference sequence). This CDR3 contains 17 residues. The V segment lost 5 bases and the J segment 4 bases; nucleotides outside the gene matches: 10. CDR3 nucleotides: TGTGCCAGTAGTGACGGGACAGGCATAGGGGGGGCCAACGTCCTGACTTTC. This encodes CASSDGTGIGGANVLTF.

Details on this clonotype: The junction does not match germline at one end; this may be a read error. The chain recombines TRBV12-3 or TRBV12-4 with TRBJ1-5; 7 bases line up with TRBD1. The CDR3 contains 18 residues. The CDR3 protein is CASNLVGWTGVSNQPQHF. The CDR3 coding sequence is TGCGCCAGCAACCTGGTAGGTTGGACAGGTGTTAGCAATCAGCCCCAGCATTTT.

This clonotype was recorded at least ten times. The CDR3 DNA sequence: TGTGCCAGCAGCTTAGATTTGGGACAGGGGTTGTATTTT. Translated, it gives CASSLDLGQGLYF. The J gene is TRBJ2-3, the V gene TRBV7-6; 10 positions match TRBD1. This CDR3 contains 13 residues. V gave up 1 base and J gave up 14 bases; unmatched junction bases: 6. Germline values: CDR1 SGHVS, CDR2 FNYEAQ.

This clonotype was counted at least ten times. The chain joins TRBV5-5 to TRBJ2-6; 7 bases align to TRBD1. Germline V gene lookup returns CDR1 SGHKS and CDR2 YYEKEE (reference sequence). J gave up 2 bases and V 4 bases, and 12 bases lay outside the gene matches. This CDR3 contains 18 residues. The CDR3 loop reads CASSLGPRQGAGANVLTF. The CDR3 coding sequence is TGTGCCAGCAGCCTGGGCCCCAGGCAGGGGGCTGGGGCCAACGTCCTGACTTTC.

Many counts were recorded for this clonotype. This rearrangement joins TRBV5-1 to TRBJ1-5; D is undetermined. Germline V CDR1 and CDR2: SGHRS, YFSETQ. The CDR3 is made up of 15 amino acids. Trimming took off 0 bases at V and 1 base at J, with 8 bases between the two ends. DNA of the CDR3: TGCGCCAGCAGCTTGGCCGGGCGAAGCAATCAGCCCCAGCATTTT. Translated: CASSLAGRSNQPQHF.